One sample yielded the 14 T cell receptor beta chains listed below, sequenced in a study of cytomegalovirus exposure and HLA in healthy donors. Amplification used 60 Vbeta primers and 13 Jbeta primers. The method was immunoSEQ multiplex PCR; TCRdb's version includes in-frame clones alone and lacks a portion of them. The repertoire has some 90,000 clones, 82% of them found once; the top ten carry roughly 3.8%. Sequenced input: PBMCs. Receptors originate from a man aged 50-59 years in good health and CMV-seronegative.

This chain links TRBV6-5 with TRBJ1-5; the D gene is possibly TRBD1 (5 bases). This CDR3 has 13 amino acids. CDR1 is MNHEY, CDR2 SVGAGI, per germline. Between the trimmed V and J ends, which lost 6 bases and 4 bases, there was a span of 10 bases. CDR3: CASSRQQNQPQHF. The CDR3 DNA reads as TGTGCCAGCAGCCGACAGCAAAATCAGCCCCAGCATTTT.

V and J are TRBV6-6 and TRBJ2-1, with TRBD2 matching over 7 bases. Per the germline V gene, CDR1 is MNHNY and CDR2 is SVGAGI (reference sequence). V was pared by 6 bases and J by 1 base, with 3 bases of the junction left unmatched. The CDR3 length is 14 residues. CDR3 coding DNA: TGTGCCAGCAGCCCTAGCGGTTCCTACAATGAGCAGTTCTTC. Translation: CASSPSGSYNEQFF.

This chain joins TRBV28 and TRBJ2-3; possible D gene TRBD1, 6 bases. The CDR3 length is 15 residues. Germline values: CDR1 MDHEN, CDR2 SYDVKM. V was cut by 4 bases and J by 0 bases, with 11 bases left in between. The CDR3 is CASSSGTISTDTQYF. The CDR3 DNA follows: TGTGCCAGCAGTTCCGGGACAATCAGCACAGATACGCAGTATTTT.

The chain carries TRBV5-6 and TRBJ2-5; 7 nucleotides align to TRBD1. V shed 4 bases and J 5 bases; nucleotides not matched to a gene: 5. The CDR3 has 13 residues. CDR1 is SGHDT, CDR2 YYEEEE, per germline. The CDR3 protein is CASSLGGGETQYF. The CDR3 coding sequence is TGTGCCAGCAGCCTAGGGGGCGGGGAGACCCAGTACTTC. The full variable domain, with the rest looked up from reference TRBV5-6 and TRBJ2-5, is DAGVTQSPTHLIKTRGQQVTLRCSPKSGHDTVSWYQQALGQGPQFIFQYYEEEERQRGNFPDRFSGHQFPNYSSELNVNALLLGDSALYLCASSLGGGETQYFGPGTRLLVL.

The gene calls are TRBV9 and TRBJ2-5, with D maybe TRBD2 (7 bases). The CDR3 is 14 amino acids. CDR1 and CDR2 (germline): SGDLS, YYNGEE. V was shortened by 2 bases and J by 5 bases, with 13 bases between the two germline ends. CDR3 bases: TGTGCCAGCAGCGTTAGAGGGGGGGAGGAGACCCAGTACTTC. Translated, it gives CASSVRGGEETQYF.

J is TRBJ2-1 and V is TRBV7-2, with 8 nucleotides matching TRBD2. CDR3 length equals 16 residues. Trimming at V came to 5 bases and at J to 10 bases, leaving 16 bases not matched to a gene. The germline V gene encodes CDR1 SGHTA and CDR2 FQGNSA. CDR3 amino acids: CASSPKWTIGREEQFF. The CDR3 DNA sequence: TGTGCCAGCAGCCCTAAATGGACTATCGGGAGGGAGGAGCAGTTCTTC.

The CDR3 DNA sequence: TGCAGCGCCGACCGATGGGACAGGGGCGGAACTGAAGCTTTCTTT. Its translation is CSADRWDRGGTEAFF. This chain joins TRBV29-1 and TRBJ1-1, with 10 bases identical to TRBD1. The CDR3 loop spans 15 amino acids. The V segment lost 7 bases and the J segment 5 bases; nucleotides outside the gene matches: 13. Germline-derived CDR1 and CDR2 are SQVTM and ANQGSEA.

This chain uses TRBV19 with TRBJ1-5; perhaps TRBD1 as D (5 bases). V lost 3 bases, J lost 5 bases, and 14 bases lay in between. The CDR3 is 15 residues long. The germline gives CDR1 LNHDA, CDR2 SQIVND (reference sequence). In DNA form, the CDR3 reads TGTGCCAGTAGTATCGGAAAAGGGGTTCATCAGCCCCAGCATTTT. Amino acids: CASSIGKGVHQPQHF.

The chain couples TRBV28 to TRBJ2-3, with TRBD2 matching 12 bases. J lost 1 base, V lost 7 bases, and 3 bases had no gene match. The CDR3 is 15 amino acids. Germline V lookup: CDR1 MDHEN, CDR2 SYDVKM. CDR3 nucleotides: TGTGCCAGCAATCCTAGCGGGAGGGGCACAGATACGCAGTATTTT. Translated: CASNPSGRGTDTQYF.

The V gene is TRBV28, the J gene TRBJ2-3; a weak D match, TRBD1 (5 bases). The CDR3 totals 15 residues. From germline, CDR1 is MDHEN and CDR2 SYDVKM. Trimming shortened V by 4 bases and J by 0 bases, and 11 bases separated the two germline ends. The CDR3 sequence is CASSSGHTSTDTQYF. CDR3 sequence (DNA): TGTGCCAGCAGTTCCGGACATACAAGCACAGATACGCAGTATTTT.

The J gene is TRBJ2-1, the V gene TRBV11-2, with 7 bases fitting TRBD1. Looked up from germline, CDR1 is SGHAT and CDR2 is FQNNGV. J gave up 5 bases and V 1 base, and 5 bases lay outside the gene matches. The CDR3 extends over 15 amino acids. The CDR3 reads CASSLVGQGDNEQFF. In DNA form, the CDR3 reads TGTGCCAGCAGCTTAGTAGGGCAGGGGGACAATGAGCAGTTCTTC.

This clone showed up just a few times. This chain links TRBV28 with TRBJ1-4; maybe TRBD1 (5 bases). Trimming pared 2 bases from V and 6 bases from J, leaving 13 bases between. The CDR3 is 15 amino acids. The V gene's germline CDR1 is MDHEN and CDR2 SYDVKM. The CDR3 here is CASSLPGGGDEKLFF. The CDR3 DNA reads as TGTGCCAGCAGTTTACCCGGCGGGGGGGATGAAAAACTGTTTTTT.

V usage is TRBV6-1 and J usage is TRBJ2-5, with D tentatively TRBD2 (6 bases). The CDR3 spans 18 residues. Trimming shortened V by 3 bases and J by 0 bases, and 20 bases separated the two germline ends. Germline assignment: CDR1 MNHNS and CDR2 SASEGT. CDR3 protein: CASSDEGGGSPYQETQYF. CDR3 nucleotides: TGTGCCAGCAGTGACGAGGGAGGCGGGTCCCCTTACCAAGAGACCCAGTACTTC.

This chain uses TRBV11-3 with TRBJ2-7; D perhaps matches TRBD2 (5 bases). This CDR3 has 14 residues. V dropped 5 bases and J dropped 4 bases, with 15 bases sitting between them. Germline-derived CDR1 and CDR2 are SGHNT and YENEEA. In DNA, the CDR3 is TGTGCCAGCAGCCGACGGGGAACCCAGTACGAGCAGTACTTC. Translated, it gives CASSRRGTQYEQYF.